This TCR beta chain is drawn from a study of shared clonotypes between healthy human individuals. Some clones are missing from TCRdb's copy, which holds only in-frame ones; the method was immunoSEQ multiplex PCR. The sample lists 2 million or so clones, 95% occurring once. Trimming removed 2 bases at V and 0 bases at J, with 12 bases between. This CDR3 is 16 amino acids long. In germline, CDR1 is SGHRS, CDR2 YFSETQ. The receptor's source is a man between 18 and 35 years old in good health. The chain combines TRBV5-1 with TRBJ2-1; D may be TRBD1 (7 bases). The sample was naive CD4+ T cells sorted from blood. Subset noted: CD45RA+ positively selected. The CDR3 is CASSFAGGSSYNEQFF. The DNA of the CDR3 is TGCGCCAGCAGCTTTGCAGGGGGGAGCTCCTACAATGAGCAGTTCTTC. The full variable domain, rest sourced from reference TRBV5-1 and TRBJ2-1, is KAGVTQTPRYLIKTRGQQVTLSCSPISGHRSVSWYQQTPGQGLQFLFEYFSETQRNKGNFPGRFSGRQFSNSRSEMNVSTLELGDSALYLCASSFAGGSSYNEQFFGPGTRLTVL.